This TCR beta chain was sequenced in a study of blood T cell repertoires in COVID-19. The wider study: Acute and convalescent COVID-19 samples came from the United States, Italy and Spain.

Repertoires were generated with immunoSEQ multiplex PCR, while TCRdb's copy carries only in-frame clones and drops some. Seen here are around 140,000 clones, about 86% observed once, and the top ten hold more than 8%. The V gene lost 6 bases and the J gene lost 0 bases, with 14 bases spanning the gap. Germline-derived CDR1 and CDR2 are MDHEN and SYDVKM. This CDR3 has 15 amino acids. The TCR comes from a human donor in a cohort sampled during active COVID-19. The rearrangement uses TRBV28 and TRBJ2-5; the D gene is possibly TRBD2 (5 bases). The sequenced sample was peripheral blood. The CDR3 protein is CASRIGSADQETQYF. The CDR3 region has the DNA TGTGCCAGCAGGATAGGATCAGCGGACCAAGAGACCCAGTACTTC.